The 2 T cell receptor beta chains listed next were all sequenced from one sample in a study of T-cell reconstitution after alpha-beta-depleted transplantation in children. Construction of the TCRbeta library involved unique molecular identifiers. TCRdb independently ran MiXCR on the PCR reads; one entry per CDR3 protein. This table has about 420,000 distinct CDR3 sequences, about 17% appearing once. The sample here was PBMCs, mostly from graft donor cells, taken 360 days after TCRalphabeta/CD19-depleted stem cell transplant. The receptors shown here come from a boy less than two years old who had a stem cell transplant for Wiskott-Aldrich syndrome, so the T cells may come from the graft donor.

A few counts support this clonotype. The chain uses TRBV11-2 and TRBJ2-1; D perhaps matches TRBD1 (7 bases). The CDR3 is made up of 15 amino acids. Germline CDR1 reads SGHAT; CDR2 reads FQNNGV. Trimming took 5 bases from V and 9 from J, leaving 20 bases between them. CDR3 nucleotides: TGTGCCAGCAGCACAACAGGGGCCAGGGGAGGTGAGCAGTTCTTC. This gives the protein CASSTTGARGGEQFF. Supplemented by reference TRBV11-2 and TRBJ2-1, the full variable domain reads EAGVAQSPRYKIIEKRQSVAFWCNPISGHATLYWYQQILGQGPKLLIQFQNNGVVDDSQLPKDRFSAERLKGVDSTLKIQPAKLEDSAVYLCASSTTGARGGEQFFGPGTRLTVL.

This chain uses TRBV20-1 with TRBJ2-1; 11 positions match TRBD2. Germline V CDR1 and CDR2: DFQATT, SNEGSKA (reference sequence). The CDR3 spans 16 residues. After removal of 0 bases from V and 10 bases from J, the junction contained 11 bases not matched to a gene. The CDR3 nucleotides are TGCAGTGCTAGAGATTTTCGAACTAGCGGGGGTGGGGAGCAGTTCTTC. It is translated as CSARDFRTSGGGEQFF.